The 9 T cell receptor beta chains below were found in one sample sequenced in a study of T cell responses to AZD1222 COVID-19 vaccine. TCRdb's copy holds only in-frame clones and misses some; the assay was immunoSEQ multiplex PCR. The repertoire includes 110,000 to 150,000 clones, 88% of them detected once, and over 3% sits in the top ten. Sequences were derived from peripheral blood, sampled 28 days after the second AZD1222 dose. The receptor source for this set is an adult who received the AZD1222 COVID-19 vaccine.

This clone came up a few times. The V call is TRBV28, the J call TRBJ1-5, with D maybe TRBD1 (6 bases). There are 15 residues in the CDR3. In germline, CDR1 is MDHEN, CDR2 SYDVKM. The V gene lost 7 bases and the J gene lost 4 bases, with 17 bases spanning the gap. DNA for the CDR3: TGTGCCAGCACCACCAGGGGTCGTGGGAATCAGCCCCAGCATTTT. It is translated as CASTTRGRGNQPQHF.

Comment on this clone: The junction does not match germline at one end; this may be a read error. CDR3 sequence: CASSFGLRTDTQYF. The CDR3 DNA is TGTGCTAGCAGCTTTGGTCTACGCACAGATACGCAGTATTTT. The chain employs TRBV7-7 and TRBJ2-3; D gene uncertain. Germline V gene sequence: CDR1 SSHAT, CDR2 FNYEAQ (reference sequence). The CDR3 sequence is 14 residues long.

The CDR3 DNA reads as TGTGCCAGCAGTGCTCTAGCGGGAGTGGGTAATGAGCAGTTCTTC. Encoded protein: CASSALAGVGNEQFF. V gene TRBV25-1 combines with J gene TRBJ2-1; 10 bases are shared with TRBD2. Germline-derived CDR1 and CDR2 are MGHDK and SYGVNS. The CDR3 loop spans 15 amino acids. V shed 4 bases and J 7 bases; nucleotides not matched to a gene: 7.

The J gene is TRBJ1-1, the V gene TRBV20-1, with D possibly TRBD1 on 6 matching bases. The CDR3 is made up of 11 amino acids. Germline V gene lookup returns CDR1 DFQATT and CDR2 SNEGSKA (reference sequence). V lost 6 bases, J lost 6 bases, and 11 bases lay in between. The CDR3 here is CSAYRAAEAFF. In DNA, the CDR3 is TGCAGTGCCTACAGGGCGGCTGAAGCTTTCTTT.

The gene calls are TRBV5-1 and TRBJ2-3; D possibly corresponds to TRBD1 (6 bases). The CDR3 totals 16 residues. Germline V gene lookup returns CDR1 SGHRS and CDR2 YFSETQ. The V end lost 0 bases, the J end lost 0 bases, and 11 bases lay between the germline ends. CDR3 DNA sequence: TGCGCCAGCAGCTTGGCCGCTCAGGGGAGCACAGATACGCAGTATTTT. As protein: CASSLAAQGSTDTQYF.

This clone was detected once. This chain uses TRBV15 with TRBJ2-1; perhaps TRBD1 as D (6 bases). Per the germline V gene, CDR1 is LNHNV and CDR2 is YYDKDF (reference sequence). CDR3 length equals 15 residues. Trimming cost V 1 base and J 1 base, with 8 bases left between them. The CDR3 DNA sequence: TGTGCCACCAGCAGAGGGGGGCCTTCCTACAATGAGCAGTTCTTC. Translating gives CATSRGGPSYNEQFF. The full variable domain, rest sourced from reference TRBV15 and TRBJ2-1, is DAMVIQNPRYQVTQFGKPVTLSCSQTLNHNVMYWYQQKSSQAPKLLFHYYDKDFNNEADTPDNFQSRRPNTSFCFLDIRSPGLGDTAMYLCATSRGGPSYNEQFFGPGTRLTVL.

The rearrangement uses TRBV5-4 and TRBJ1-1; D unclear. V dropped 0 bases and J dropped 11 bases, with 11 bases sitting between them. Germline values: CDR1 SGHNT, CDR2 YYREEE (reference sequence). CDR3 length: 12 amino acids. CDR3 in amino acids: CASSLEARRAFF. The CDR3 DNA follows: TGTGCCAGCAGCTTGGAGGCCCGGAGGGCTTTCTTT.

J is TRBJ2-7 and V is TRBV10-3, with 12 bases lining up with TRBD2. V gave up 10 bases and J gave up 6 bases; unmatched junction bases: 10. Germline CDR1 and CDR2: ENHRY and SYGVKD. The CDR3 runs 14 residues. The CDR3 here is CATRLAGAVGEQYF. CDR3 nucleotides: TGTGCCACAAGACTAGCGGGAGCGGTTGGCGAGCAGTACTTC.

CDR3 sequence: CASRTTPGYTF. DNA of the CDR3: TGTGCCAGCAGGACCACGCCGGGGTACACCTTC. This chain joins TRBV2 and TRBJ1-2; D is unclear. The CDR3 sequence is 11 residues long. CDR1 and CDR2 (germline): SNHLY, FYNNEI. V was clipped by 6 bases and J by 11 bases, with 13 bases between them.